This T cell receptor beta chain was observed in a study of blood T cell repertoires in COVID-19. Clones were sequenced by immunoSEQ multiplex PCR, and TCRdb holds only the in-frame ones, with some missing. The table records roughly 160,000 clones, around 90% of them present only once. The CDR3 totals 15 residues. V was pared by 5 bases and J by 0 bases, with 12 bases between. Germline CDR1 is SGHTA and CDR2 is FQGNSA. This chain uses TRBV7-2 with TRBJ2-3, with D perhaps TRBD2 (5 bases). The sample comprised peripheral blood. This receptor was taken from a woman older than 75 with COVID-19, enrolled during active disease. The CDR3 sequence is CASSIKRTSTDTQYF. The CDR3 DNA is TGTGCCAGCAGCATAAAGCGGACTAGCACAGATACGCAGTATTTT.